The 28 T cell receptor beta chains below come from one sample, sequenced in a study of early T cells in non-severe SARS-CoV-2 infection. A single record per CDR3 protein comes from TCRdb applying MiXCR to the 5' RACE reads. The sample comprises fewer than 65,000 distinct CDR3 sequences, approximately 9% of which are singletons, and less than 1.5% rests with the top ten. Sample: whole blood. Source of these receptors: an adult who was a healthcare worker with PCR-confirmed SARS-CoV-2 infection or an uninfected control (not recorded which).

The table lists this clonotype with many counts. The chain has TRBV30 and TRBJ1-2, with D possibly TRBD1 on 5 matching bases. Germline CDR1 reads GTSNPN; CDR2 reads SVGIG (reference sequence). The length of the CDR3 is 12 residues. Trimming stripped 5 bases from V and 8 bases from J, with 15 bases between. CDR3 sequence reads: CAWESAGFGYTF. The CDR3, as DNA: TGTGCCTGGGAGTCTGCAGGGTTCGGCTACACCTTC.

The sample holds a few counts of this clonotype. The CDR3 region has the DNA TGTGCCAGCAGTTACGGAATCAGGGGAGGCAGTGAAAAACTGTTTTTT. Translated: CASSYGIRGGSEKLFF. This chain connects TRBV6-6 to TRBJ1-4, with D tentatively TRBD1 (6 bases). Trimming pared 2 bases from V and 7 bases from J, leaving 17 bases between. Germline values: CDR1 MNHNY, CDR2 SVGAGI (reference sequence). The CDR3 contains 16 residues.

The table lists this clonotype with a few counts. This chain links TRBV12-3 or TRBV12-4 with TRBJ2-4; TRBD1 is a possible D gene (6 bases). The CDR3 sequence is 16 residues long. V was trimmed by 7 bases and J by 4 bases, leaving 20 bases between them. The CDR3 reads CASTTPSPGTKNIQYF. The CDR3 region has the DNA TGTGCCAGCACTACCCCCTCGCCAGGGACAAAAAACATTCAGTACTTC.

The CDR3 reads CASTRGQGWTEAFF. The CDR3 DNA follows: TGTGCCAGCACCCGGGGACAGGGGTGGACTGAAGCTTTCTTT. V is TRBV12-3 or TRBV12-4 and J is TRBJ1-1; TRBD1 agrees at 10 bases. Germline trimming cut 7 bases from V and 5 bases from J; bases unmatched to any gene: 7. The CDR3 length is 14 residues.

J is TRBJ2-7 and V is TRBV20-1, with 8 bases that match TRBD1. Germline CDR1 reads DFQATT; CDR2 reads SNEGSKA (reference sequence). The ends lost 2 bases at V and 0 bases at J; junction bases unmatched: 12. There are 17 residues in the CDR3. CDR3 coding DNA: TGCAGTGCTAGATCAAGGACAGGGCCCCCTAGCTCCTACGAGCAGTACGTC. Its translation is CSARSRTGPPSSYEQYV.

The chain combines TRBV11-2 with TRBJ2-3, with 8 bases identical to TRBD1. The CDR3 totals 15 residues. J lost 7 bases, V lost 1 base, and 7 bases had no gene match. CDR1 SGHAT and CDR2 FQNNGV come from the germline V gene. The CDR3 sequence is CASSLAGQGRNTQYF. As DNA, the CDR3 is TGTGCCAGCAGCTTAGCTGGACAGGGTAGGAATACGCAGTATTTT. Full variable domain (remainder filled in from reference TRBV11-2 and TRBJ2-3): EAGVAQSPRYKIIEKRQSVAFWCNPISGHATLYWYQQILGQGPKLLIQFQNNGVVDDSQLPKDRFSAERLKGVDSTLKIQPAKLEDSAVYLCASSLAGQGRNTQYFGPGTRLTVL.

This clonotype was seen a handful of times. V gene TRBV6-2 or TRBV6-3 combines with J gene TRBJ2-3; D not certain. Between the trimmed V and J ends, which lost 4 bases and 6 bases, there was a span of 5 bases. Germline-derived CDR1 and CDR2 are MNHEY and SVGEGT. The CDR3 runs to 11 residues. The CDR3 DNA reads as TGTGCCAGCAGTTGGTGGGATACGCAGTATTTT. This translates into CASSWWDTQYF.

This clonotype was counted only a few times. The chain is built from TRBV7-9 and TRBJ1-4; possibly TRBD1 for D (5 bases). CDR3 length: 17 amino acids. The germline V gene has CDR1 SEHNR and CDR2 FQNEAQ (reference sequence). V gave up 0 bases and J gave up 4 bases, with 15 bases separating them. As DNA, the CDR3 is TGTGCCAGCAGCTTAGCGGAGGCGGGGACCGTTAATGAAAAACTGTTTTTT. Translation gives CASSLAEAGTVNEKLFF.

The J gene is TRBJ1-2, the V gene TRBV7-9; 7 positions agree with TRBD1. The CDR3 covers 15 residues. Germline V gene lookup returns CDR1 SEHNR and CDR2 FQNEAQ (reference sequence). The V and J ends lost 4 bases and 4 bases, in that order; junction bases with no gene match: 9. In nucleotides, the CDR3 is TGTGCCAGCAGCTCCGACAGGGAAATTCCCTATGGCTACACCTTC. This codes for CASSSDREIPYGYTF.

Many counts were recorded for this clonotype. The V gene is TRBV5-1, the J gene TRBJ1-1; maybe TRBD1 (6 bases). The CDR3 is made up of 13 amino acids. Germline loops: CDR1 SGHRS, CDR2 YFSETQ. Between the trimmed V and J ends, which lost 4 bases and 3 bases, there was a span of 10 bases. CDR3 sequence: CASSRDTDTEAFF. CDR3 nucleotide sequence: TGCGCCAGCAGCAGGGACACTGACACTGAAGCTTTCTTT.

The sample holds many counts of this clonotype. The chain links TRBV5-1 to TRBJ2-3, with D possibly TRBD1 on 6 matching bases. Germline V lookup: CDR1 SGHRS, CDR2 YFSETQ. This CDR3 spans 14 amino acids. V was clipped by 4 bases and J by 2 bases, with 11 bases between them. The CDR3 reads CASSPGQYTDTQYF. The DNA for the CDR3 is TGCGCCAGCAGCCCAGGACAGTACACAGATACGCAGTATTTT.

This clonotype was seen at least ten times. The genes are TRBV9 and TRBJ1-2; 7 nucleotides match TRBD1. V shed 3 bases, J shed 9 bases, and the junction held 8 bases outside the gene matches. The CDR3 spans 13 residues. Germline V gives CDR1 SGDLS, CDR2 YYNGEE. CDR3 nucleotides: TGTGCCAGCAGCGCCGGACAGGACTACAGCTACACCTTC. Its translation: CASSAGQDYSYTF.

This chain's CDR3 is CASSEASGSNEKLFF. The CDR3, as DNA: TGTGCCAGCAGTGAAGCGAGTGGAAGCAATGAAAAACTGTTTTTT. The chain carries TRBV6-1 and TRBJ1-4; D gene ambiguous. Germline values: CDR1 MNHNS, CDR2 SASEGT. This CDR3 region has 15 residues. The V and J ends lost 0 bases and 5 bases respectively, with 10 bases between them.

This chain joins TRBV5-1 and TRBJ2-4; TRBD1 agrees at 7 bases. Looked up from germline, CDR1 is SGHRS and CDR2 is YFSETQ. The CDR3 covers 16 residues. The V segment lost 4 bases and the J segment 1 base; nucleotides outside the gene matches: 8. CDR3 sequence reads: CASSPGQLGAKNIQYF. In DNA, the CDR3 is TGCGCCAGCAGCCCGGGACAGTTGGGGGCCAAAAACATTCAGTACTTC.

This clonotype appeared a few times. This chain joins TRBV20-1 and TRBJ2-7; TRBD1 matches 7 bases. This CDR3 region has 14 residues. Germline V gene sequence: CDR1 DFQATT, CDR2 SNEGSKA (reference sequence). The CDR3: CSALKLGTDYEQHV. Written as DNA, the CDR3 is TGCAGTGCCCTAAAGCTCGGGACAGACTACGAGCAGCACGTC.

This clonotype was picked up many times. The chain is built from TRBV5-5 and TRBJ2-3, with TRBD2 identical over 13 bases. CDR3 length equals 16 residues. Germline-derived CDR1 and CDR2 are SGHKS and YYEKEE (reference sequence). The J segment lost 0 bases and the V segment lost 4 bases, leaving 2 bases of the junction unmatched. The CDR3 DNA reads as TGTGCCAGCAGCAAACTAGCGGGGGGGAGCACAGATACGCAGTATTTT. It yields the protein CASSKLAGGSTDTQYF. Together with reference TRBV5-5 and TRBJ2-3, the CDR3 gives the full variable domain: DAGVTQSPTHLIKTRGQQVTLRCSPISGHKSVSWYQQVLGQGPQFIFQYYEKEERGRGNFPDRFSARQFPNYSSELNVNALLLGDSALYLCASSKLAGGSTDTQYFGPGTRLTVL.

This clonotype was recorded many times. The chain joins TRBV20-1 to TRBJ2-7; D tentatively reads TRBD1 or TRBD2 (5 bases each). Germline V gene lookup returns CDR1 DFQATT and CDR2 SNEGSKA (reference sequence). Trimming cost V 3 bases and J 0 bases, with 9 bases left between them. CDR3 size: 13 residues. Here the CDR3 DNA reads TGCAGTGCTAGCTGGGGGAGCTCCTACGAGCAGTACGTC. This sequence encodes CSASWGSSYEQYV.

The rearrangement uses TRBV5-1 and TRBJ1-1; D call uncertain. This CDR3 is 15 amino acids long. Germline CDR1 and CDR2: SGHRS and YFSETQ. Deletions cut 4 bases from V and 1 base from J, with 14 bases between. The chain's CDR3 is CASSPSDITNTEAFF. The CDR3 coding sequence is TGCGCCAGCAGCCCCTCCGACATAACGAACACTGAAGCTTTCTTT.

This clonotype was found a few times. The genes are TRBV12-3 or TRBV12-4 and TRBJ2-3, with 7 positions matching TRBD2. V trimming: 4 bases; J trimming: 3 bases; junction bases outside the gene matches: 7. The CDR3 is 15 amino acids. The CDR3 sequence: CASSSNLAATDTQYF. The CDR3 DNA is TGTGCCAGCAGTTCTAACCTAGCGGCAACAGATACGCAGTATTTT.

Only a few counts were recorded for this clonotype. CDR3 amino acids: CATSRDPLSYNEQFF. As DNA, the CDR3 is TGTGCCACCAGCAGAGATCCGCTATCCTACAATGAGCAGTTCTTC. The chain carries TRBV15 and TRBJ2-1, with D unclear. Trimming shortened V by 0 bases and J by 1 base, and 7 bases separated the two germline ends. This CDR3 is built from 15 residues. The V gene's germline CDR1 is LNHNV and CDR2 YYDKDF (reference sequence).

This clonotype came up a few times. The rearrangement joins TRBV7-6 to TRBJ2-2; 7 bases are shared with TRBD2. Germline CDR1 reads SGHVS; CDR2 reads FNYEAQ. The CDR3 runs to 15 residues. V lost 5 bases to trimming and J lost 0 bases; unmatched junction nucleotides: 3. CDR3 sequence: CASSPAGTNTGELFF. The DNA of the CDR3 is TGTGCCAGCAGCCCAGCGGGGACGAACACCGGGGAGCTGTTTTTT.

The rearrangement links TRBV5-1 to TRBJ2-2, with 8 positions matching TRBD1. CDR1 SGHRS and CDR2 YFSETQ come from the germline V gene. CDR3 length: 15 residues. Trimming cost V 9 bases and J 1 base; bases outside gene matches: 8. The CDR3 spells CAIGSGTGNTGELFF. In nucleotides, the CDR3 is TGCGCCATCGGATCCGGGACAGGGAACACCGGGGAGCTGTTTTTT.

This clonotype was seen only a few times. The rearrangement joins TRBV6-5 to TRBJ2-1, with 8 positions matching TRBD1. Trimming took 6 bases from V and 7 from J; bases not matched to a gene: 5. Germline CDR1 is MNHEY and CDR2 is SVGAGI. There are 13 residues in the CDR3. The chain's CDR3 is CASSRTGYNEQFF. CDR3 sequence (DNA): TGTGCCAGCAGCCGGACAGGGTATAATGAGCAGTTCTTC.

The sample holds a few counts of this clonotype. CDR3 residues: CSARPNDRDLAKNIQYF. The CDR3 region has the DNA TGCAGTGCTAGACCCAACGACAGGGACCTAGCCAAAAACATTCAGTACTTC. V and J are TRBV20-1 and TRBJ2-4; 7 bases map to TRBD1. Losses at the gene ends were 2 bases for V and 0 bases for J; bases not matched to a gene: 10. The CDR3 sequence is 17 residues long. Germline assignment: CDR1 DFQATT and CDR2 SNEGSKA (reference sequence).

The sample holds many counts of this clonotype. The gene calls are TRBV4-1 and TRBJ1-2, with 7 bases that match TRBD1. This CDR3 region has 16 residues. J gave up 5 bases and V 2 bases, and 11 bases lay outside the gene matches. Germline V gene sequence: CDR1 MGHRA, CDR2 YSYEKL. The CDR3 reads CASSQRLDRADYGYTF. In nucleotides, the CDR3 is TGCGCCAGCAGCCAAAGACTCGACAGGGCCGATTATGGCTACACCTTC.

In this sample, this clonotype turned up a few times. This chain joins TRBV20-1 and TRBJ1-5, with TRBD1 matching 9 bases. CDR1 is DFQATT and CDR2 is SNEGSKA in the germline V gene (reference sequence). V lost 5 bases and J lost 7; bases outside the gene matches: 6. This CDR3 is built from 13 residues. DNA of the CDR3: TGCAGTGCTGAACAGGGGGCTCGGCAGCCCCAGCATTTT. This translates into CSAEQGARQPQHF.

This clonotype was found many times. The chain has TRBV6-5 and TRBJ2-3, with 10 bases identical to TRBD2. Germline CDR1 is MNHEY and CDR2 is SVGAGI. The CDR3 has 15 amino acids. After removal of 5 bases from V and 2 bases from J, the junction contained 4 bases not matched to a gene. The CDR3 region has the DNA TGTGCCAGCAGTAATAGCGGGGGGCCCACAGATACGCAGTATTTT. Translating it yields CASSNSGGPTDTQYF.

This clonotype occurred a few times. The chain has TRBV29-1 and TRBJ2-2, with D possibly being TRBD2 (5 bases). Germline CDR1 and CDR2: SQVTM and ANQGSEA. The CDR3 consists of 15 residues. The DNA for the CDR3 is TGCAGACAACCTACCGGGCCGCCGGACTCCGGGGAGCTGTTTTTT. Encoded protein: CRQPTGPPDSGELFF.